A single T cell receptor (beta chain) is shown here with its context. TCRdb's table, derived via immunoSEQ multiplex PCR, lists solely in-frame clones and lacks some. The sample has approximately 92,000 clones, approximately 90% seen once. The sample originates from a study of blood T cell repertoires in COVID-19. The overall study: COVID-19 samples collected from the United States, Italy and Spain covered acute and convalescent phases.

V was cut by 2 bases and J by 1 base, with 7 bases left in between. This CDR3 comprises 13 residues. The germline V gene encodes CDR1 SGHRS and CDR2 YFSETQ. This receptor was obtained from a woman aged 60-75 years with COVID-19, enrolled during active disease. This chain uses TRBV5-1 with TRBJ2-7, with D perhaps matching TRBD2 (5 bases). Sequences were obtained from peripheral blood. The CDR3, as DNA: TGCGCCAGCAGCTTTGAGGGTTCCTACGAGCAGTACTTC. It encodes CASSFEGSYEQYF. The whole variable domain, filled in from reference TRBV5-1 and TRBJ2-7, reads KAGVTQTPRYLIKTRGQQVTLSCSPISGHRSVSWYQQTPGQGLQFLFEYFSETQRNKGNFPGRFSGRQFSNSRSEMNVSTLELGDSALYLCASSFEGSYEQYFGPGTRLTVT.